The 14 T cell receptor beta chains below come from one sample, sequenced in a study of glioma-infiltrating T cells after dendritic cell vaccination. Time point in this sample: after dendritic cell vaccination, including at tumor progression/relapse. Assay used: immunoSEQ multiplex PCR; TCRdb lists only in-frame clones, some missing. The sample records 65,000 or so clones, around 86% being singletons. This specimen was blood, taken after dendritic cell vaccination. The source of these receptors is a human donor with glioblastoma.

The chain carries TRBV7-9 and TRBJ2-1; 11 bases are a match to TRBD2. The CDR3 runs 15 residues. The V segment lost 4 bases and the J segment 7 bases; nucleotides outside the gene matches: 6. In germline, CDR1 is SEHNR, CDR2 FQNEAQ (reference sequence). The DNA of the CDR3 is TGTGCCAGCAGCTCATCTAGCGGGAGGATAAATGAGCAGTTCTTC. Protein: CASSSSSGRINEQFF.

Regarding this clone: Other DNA sequences in this specimen translate into the identical CDR3. In DNA form, the CDR3 reads TGCGCCAGCAGCCTAGGACAGGGAGGGACTGAAGCTTTCTTT. Its protein is CASSLGQGGTEAFF. This chain links TRBV5-1 with TRBJ1-1, with 8 bases lining up with TRBD1. J was trimmed by 5 bases and V by 4 bases; bases with no gene match: 7. The germline CDR1 and CDR2 sequences are SGHRS and YFSETQ. The CDR3 has 14 amino acids.

V usage is TRBV11-2 and J usage is TRBJ1-1, with 8 bases lining up with TRBD1. CDR1 SGHAT and CDR2 FQNNGV come from the germline V gene. This CDR3 comprises 13 residues. V lost 5 bases and J lost 5; bases outside the gene matches: 4. The CDR3 is CASSPRTGTEAFF. The CDR3 coding sequence is TGTGCCAGCAGCCCCCGGACAGGGACTGAAGCTTTCTTT.

The chain has TRBV5-1 and TRBJ1-2; 8 bases are shared with TRBD1. V shed 0 bases and J 8 bases; nucleotides not matched to a gene: 6. Germline CDR1 reads SGHRS; CDR2 reads YFSETQ. The length of the CDR3 is 14 residues. CDR3 sequence: CASSLEGTGGGYTF. CDR3 sequence (DNA): TGCGCCAGCAGCTTGGAAGGGACAGGTGGCGGCTACACCTTC.

The chain couples TRBV11-3 to TRBJ1-2, with 10 nucleotides matching TRBD1. This CDR3 comprises 14 residues. After removal of 3 bases from V and 6 bases from J, the junction contained 4 bases not matched to a gene. Germline CDR1 reads SGHNT; CDR2 reads YENEEA. CDR3 protein: CASSLGQGRDGYTF. The CDR3 DNA reads TGTGCCAGCAGCTTGGGACAGGGGCGCGATGGCTACACCTTC.

For the CDR3, the DNA is TGTGCCAGCAGCGCCTATAAACGGACTAGCGGCTCCTCGAACACCGGGGAGCTGTTTTTT. It yields the protein CASSAYKRTSGSSNTGELFF. This chain uses TRBV13 with TRBJ2-2; 10 nucleotides line up with TRBD2. The germline CDR1 and CDR2 sequences are PRHDT and FYEKMQ (reference sequence). After removal of 5 bases from V and 0 bases from J, the junction contained 15 bases not matched to a gene. The CDR3 has 20 residues.

This chain links TRBV19 with TRBJ1-1; 9 bases map to TRBD1. Per germline, CDR1 LNHDA and CDR2 SQIVND (reference sequence). Losses at the gene ends were 4 bases for V and 1 base for J; bases not matched to a gene: 4. The CDR3 is made up of 15 amino acids. The CDR3 loop reads CASSTWTGANTEAFF. CDR3 nucleotide sequence: TGTGCCAGTAGTACCTGGACAGGGGCGAACACTGAAGCTTTCTTT.

There are a few counts of this clone. The CDR3 reads CASSPISGGRFSGELFF. The CDR3 region has the DNA TGTGCCAGCAGTCCCATCTCTGGCGGGAGATTCTCCGGGGAGCTGTTTTTT. This chain links TRBV11-2 with TRBJ2-2; TRBD2 matches at 7 bases. Germline assignment: CDR1 SGHAT and CDR2 FQNNGV. The CDR3 runs to 17 residues. Losses at the gene ends were 6 bases for V and 6 bases for J; bases not matched to a gene: 16. The full variable domain, with the rest looked up from reference TRBV11-2 and TRBJ2-2, is EAGVAQSPRYKIIEKRQSVAFWCNPISGHATLYWYQQILGQGPKLLIQFQNNGVVDDSQLPKDRFSAERLKGVDSTLKIQPAKLEDSAVYLCASSPISGGRFSGELFFGEGSRLTVL.

Written as DNA, the CDR3 is TGTGCCAGCATGGGGCGGAGCCGCACAGATACGCAGTATTTT. Amino acid sequence: CASMGRSRTDTQYF. The chain links TRBV7-9 to TRBJ2-3; possibly TRBD1 for D (5 bases). The germline CDR1 and CDR2 sequences are SEHNR and FQNEAQ (reference sequence). Trimming stripped 7 bases from V and 1 base from J, with 12 bases between. This CDR3 spans 14 amino acids.

The V call is TRBV4-3, the J call TRBJ2-1; weak D call: TRBD2 (6 bases). V lost 0 bases to trimming and J lost 6 bases, with 18 bases between them. CDR3 length equals 17 residues. Germline CDR1 is LGHNA and CDR2 is YSLEER. CDR3 coding DNA: TGCGCCAGCAGCCAAGATCGATCAGGGCAGGGACTCAATGAGCAGTTCTTC. Translating gives CASSQDRSGQGLNEQFF.

The rearrangement uses TRBV11-2 and TRBJ2-6; perhaps TRBD1 as D (6 bases). CDR3 length: 16 residues. V was shortened by 5 bases and J by 4 bases, with 15 bases between the two germline ends. Looked up from germline, CDR1 is SGHAT and CDR2 is FQNNGV. The CDR3 spells CASSPMGARGANVLTF. The CDR3 DNA is TGTGCCAGCAGCCCCATGGGGGCTAGGGGGGCCAACGTCCTGACTTTC.

The rearrangement joins TRBV7-2 to TRBJ1-3; D gene uncertain. Germline CDR1 reads SGHTA; CDR2 reads FQGNSA. Trimming stripped 3 bases from V and 4 bases from J, with 10 bases between. The CDR3 consists of 14 residues. CDR3 amino acids: CASSLASWGNTIYF. The CDR3 DNA reads as TGTGCCAGCAGCTTGGCCAGTTGGGGAAACACCATATATTTT.

The chain recombines TRBV7-2 with TRBJ2-5; 8 nucleotides line up with TRBD2. The CDR3 totals 14 residues. Germline V gene lookup returns CDR1 SGHTA and CDR2 FQGNSA. V was clipped by 5 bases and J by 5 bases; unmatched bases: 7. The CDR3 spells CASSGGGYLETQYF. As DNA, the CDR3 is TGTGCCAGCAGCGGCGGGGGGTATCTTGAGACCCAGTACTTC.

The chain recombines TRBV5-6 with TRBJ1-2, with D uncertain. V gave up 4 bases and J gave up 8 bases, with 24 bases separating them. Germline CDR1 reads SGHDT; CDR2 reads YYEEEE. The CDR3 runs 16 residues. The CDR3 loop reads CASSILGGLASRGYTF. The CDR3 coding sequence is TGTGCCAGCAGCATTCTTGGCGGTCTCGCGTCGAGGGGCTACACCTTC. The whole variable domain, remainder taken from reference TRBV5-6 and TRBJ1-2, is DAGVTQSPTHLIKTRGQQVTLRCSPKSGHDTVSWYQQALGQGPQFIFQYYEEEERQRGNFPDRFSGHQFPNYSSELNVNALLLGDSALYLCASSILGGLASRGYTFGSGTRLTVV.